Given below is one T cell receptor (beta chain) in context. No antigen is known for it. The sample is drawn from a study of T cell repertoires in cytomegalovirus infection. The CDR3 runs to 16 residues. V dropped 3 bases and J dropped 1 base, with 14 bases sitting between them. Germline V gene data show CDR1 as MDHEN and CDR2 as SYDVKM. The study's findings and limits: The ex vivo response showed dominance by HLA-C-restricted CMV-specific TCR beta clonotypes. Individuals carrying CMV plus the relevant HLA were identified by cumulative frequency of public TCR beta families.

TCRdb re-analysed the reads in MiXCR, keeping a single row per CDR3 protein. Of roughly 280,000 distinct CDR3 sequences listed, roughly an eighth are singletons. Sequencing was done on a sample of PBMCs. J is TRBJ2-3 and V is TRBV28; perhaps TRBD2 as D (6 bases). This TCR was sampled from a human donor in good health (CMV status not recorded). Some clones in this sample may be carry-over from other donors' samples. The CDR3 region has the DNA TGTGCCAGCAGTTTTGGCGTTTGGGAGGGCACAGATACGCAGTATTTT. This gives the protein CASSFGVWEGTDTQYF.